The source of this T cell receptor beta chain is a study of glioma-infiltrating T cells. From germline, CDR1 is LGHDT and CDR2 YNNKEL (reference sequence). This CDR3 has 15 residues. V was clipped by 0 bases and J by 1 base, with 9 bases between them. Using RNA template, CDR3s of TCR alpha and beta were amplified with iRepertoire arm-PCR. TCRdb redid the calling of the multiplex PCR reads with MiXCR, one entry per CDR3 protein. This table holds 110,000 or so distinct CDR3 sequences, 20% to 30% found once. This clonotype was detected many times. The genes are TRBV3-1 and TRBJ1-2; D is unresolved. The source material was glioma tissue, nonneoplastic brain tissue, or PBMCs (not recorded which). The sequence derives from a human donor with low-grade glioma or glioblastoma, undergoing nonglioma brain surgery, or in good health (not recorded which). This CDR3 is CASSQESRLNYGYTF. The CDR3 nucleotides are TGTGCCAGCAGCCAAGAGAGCAGACTTAACTATGGCTACACCTTC.